Listed here are 23 T cell receptor beta chains from one sample, sequenced in a study of T cell responses to AZD1222 COVID-19 vaccine. The data were produced by immunoSEQ multiplex PCR, yet TCRdb's version contains in-frame clones alone and is incomplete. The sample table sets out 150,000 or so clones. Sequences were obtained from peripheral blood. Source of these receptors: an adult in good health.

This chain joins TRBV6-5 and TRBJ2-3; D not resolved. The germline V gene has CDR1 MNHEY and CDR2 SVGAGI. This CDR3 has 11 amino acids. The germline V and J ends were trimmed by 8 bases and 3 bases, with 6 bases remaining between them. The chain's CDR3 is CASQLTDTQYF. The CDR3, as DNA: TGTGCCAGCCAGCTTACAGATACGCAGTATTTT.

The rearrangement links TRBV9 to TRBJ1-2, with D hard to call. Between the trimmed V and J ends, which lost 3 bases and 4 bases, there was a span of 16 bases. CDR1 is SGDLS and CDR2 is YYNGEE in the germline V gene. This CDR3 region has 15 residues. CDR3: CASSGALGLSYGYTF. The DNA for the CDR3 is TGTGCCAGCAGCGGAGCCCTCGGGCTGTCCTATGGCTACACCTTC.

The chain joins TRBV5-1 to TRBJ2-3; no clear D. The CDR3 has 16 amino acids. The V end lost 0 bases, the J end lost 2 bases, and 13 bases lay between the germline ends. From germline, CDR1 is SGHRS and CDR2 YFSETQ. The CDR3 is CASSLGTPLNTDTQYF. CDR3 coding DNA: TGCGCCAGCAGCTTGGGTACACCTTTGAACACAGATACGCAGTATTTT.

The chain recombines TRBV2 with TRBJ1-1; D unresolved. Trimming took off 6 bases at V and 0 bases at J, with 8 bases between the two ends. There are 13 residues in the CDR3. CDR1 is SNHLY, CDR2 FYNNEI, per germline. CDR3 residues: CASSFHMNTEAFF. CDR3 DNA sequence: TGTGCCAGCAGCTTTCACATGAACACTGAAGCTTTCTTT.

The chain couples TRBV11-2 to TRBJ2-5, with D possibly matching TRBD1 (5 bases). V lost 4 bases and J lost 5, with 17 bases in between. This CDR3 region has 15 residues. CDR1 SGHAT and CDR2 FQNNGV come from the germline V gene. The DNA of the CDR3 is TGTGCCAGCAGCTCTAGTGGGCAGCCAGGGGAGACCCAGTACTTC. This codes for CASSSSGQPGETQYF.

The chain is built from TRBV10-3 and TRBJ2-7, with 7 positions matching TRBD2. J gave up 2 bases and V 6 bases, and 10 bases lay outside the gene matches. The CDR3 runs 15 residues. In germline, CDR1 is ENHRY, CDR2 SYGVKD. In DNA, the CDR3 is TGTGCCATCAGGGGGGGGGATGAAAGCACCTACGAGCAGTACTTC. It yields the protein CAIRGGDESTYEQYF.

V usage is TRBV10-3 and J usage is TRBJ1-1; D is ambiguous. Trimming cost V 9 bases and J 5 bases, with 10 bases left between them. The CDR3 consists of 11 residues. Germline CDR1 ENHRY, CDR2 SYGVKD. The CDR3 is CAIGRGTEAFF. The CDR3 DNA sequence: TGTGCCATAGGGCGTGGGACTGAAGCTTTCTTT.

The CDR3 loop is CASSLAAYEQYF. The CDR3 nucleotides read TGTGCCAGCAGTTTGGCTGCCTACGAGCAGTACTTC. The genes are TRBV28 and TRBJ2-7, with no clear D. The V gene's germline CDR1 is MDHEN and CDR2 SYDVKM. The CDR3 runs to 12 residues. Trimming shortened V by 3 bases and J by 2 bases, and 5 bases separated the two germline ends.

This chain uses TRBV7-3 with TRBJ2-1, with 8 bases lining up with TRBD2. The junction had 6 bases not matched to a gene; V was cut back by 6 bases and J by 5 bases. The CDR3 has 14 residues. Germline values: CDR1 SGHTA, CDR2 FQGTGA. The CDR3 spells CASSISGDNNEQFF. CDR3 DNA sequence: TGTGCCAGCAGTATTAGCGGGGACAACAATGAGCAGTTCTTC.

The chain combines TRBV3-1 (or the pseudogene TRBV3-2) with TRBJ2-5, with 12 bases that match TRBD2. Losses at the gene ends were 5 bases for V and 3 bases for J; bases not matched to a gene: 10. CDR1 and CDR2 (germline): LGHDT, YNNKEL (reference sequence). The CDR3 loop spans 17 amino acids. The CDR3 DNA follows: TGTGCCAGCAGCTCGCTGCGGACTAGCGGGGACAAAGAGACCCAGTACTTC. The encoded protein is CASSSLRTSGDKETQYF.

V and J are TRBV5-1 and TRBJ1-2, with 7 nucleotides matching TRBD1. With 4 bases clipped from V and 6 bases from J, the junction kept 9 bases outside the gene matches. The CDR3 totals 14 residues. Germline loops: CDR1 SGHRS, CDR2 YFSETQ. The CDR3 region has the DNA TGCGCCAGCAGCAAACCGGACAGGCCCGATGGCTACACCTTC. Translation gives CASSKPDRPDGYTF.

CDR3 sequence reads: CASSLGVVAASSYNEQFF. CDR3 DNA sequence: TGTGCCAGCAGCTTGGGGGTTGTGGCGGCAAGCTCCTACAATGAGCAGTTCTTC. The chain is built from TRBV5-8 and TRBJ2-1; D uncertain. V was clipped by 0 bases and J by 0 bases, with 16 bases between them. The CDR3 contains 18 residues. Germline CDR1 is SGHTS and CDR2 is YDEGEE.

V gene TRBV21-1 combines with J gene TRBJ1-3; the listed D gene, TRBD1, was not tested against the DNA. TRBV21-1 is a documented pseudogene. The CDR3 is 18 amino acids. CDR3 nucleotides: TGTGCCAGCAGCAAAGGGTCAGTTCACCCCGACTCTGGAAACACCATATATTTT. It yields the protein CASSKGSVHPDSGNTIYF.

The chain joins TRBV7-9 to TRBJ2-7, with unresolved D. This CDR3 comprises 13 residues. V lost 5 bases and J 3 bases, leaving 11 bases between the germline ends. In germline, CDR1 is SEHNR, CDR2 FQNEAQ (reference sequence). CDR3 DNA sequence: TGTGCCAGCAGCCGAGAATGGGACTACGAGCAGTACTTC. This gives the protein CASSREWDYEQYF.

In nucleotides, the CDR3 is TGTGCCAGCAGTGAAGCCCAGGGCGGTACGCCCCAGCATTTT. This encodes CASSEAQGGTPQHF. The rearrangement links TRBV6-1 to TRBJ1-5; tentatively, D is TRBD1 (5 bases). The CDR3 is made up of 14 amino acids. V lost 0 bases and J lost 9, with 12 bases in between. From germline, CDR1 is MNHNS and CDR2 SASEGT.

The chain uses TRBV6-1 and TRBJ2-5; 7 positions match TRBD1. Losses at the gene ends were 3 bases for V and 13 bases for J; bases not matched to a gene: 8. The germline gives CDR1 MNHNS, CDR2 SASEGT. This CDR3 has 12 amino acids. CDR3 sequence (DNA): TGTGCCAGCAGTGAGTTCGAAGGGGGCAGGTACTTC. This sequence encodes CASSEFEGGRYF.

The V gene is TRBV9, the J gene TRBJ2-7, with D tentatively TRBD2 (6 bases). Trimming cost V 0 bases and J 6 bases, with 19 bases left between them. This CDR3 is 16 amino acids long. Germline V gene data show CDR1 as SGDLS and CDR2 as YYNGEE. CDR3 region: CASSVAEREGGSEQYF. CDR3 nucleotide sequence: TGTGCCAGCAGCGTAGCGGAGAGGGAAGGAGGGAGCGAGCAGTACTTC.

This chain uses TRBV7-9 with TRBJ2-7; 9 nucleotides align to TRBD1. This CDR3 is built from 16 residues. Germline values: CDR1 SEHNR, CDR2 FQNEAQ (reference sequence). The ends lost 2 bases at V and 4 bases at J; junction bases unmatched: 9. The CDR3 region has the DNA TGTGCCAGCAGCTTAACGGTGGGACAGGGACTGTACGAGCAGTACTTC. It translates to CASSLTVGQGLYEQYF.

V usage is TRBV28 and J usage is TRBJ2-7; 9 bases agree with TRBD1. The CDR3 runs 14 residues. Germline V lookup: CDR1 MDHEN, CDR2 SYDVKM. Trimming cost V 6 bases and J 5 bases; bases outside gene matches: 8. The CDR3 DNA sequence: TGTGCCAGCAGAACAGGGGGCGGCAGCGACGAGCAGTACTTC. Translation: CASRTGGGSDEQYF. Combining the CDR3 with reference TRBV28 and TRBJ2-7 gives the whole variable domain DVKVTQSSRYLVKRTGEKVFLECVQDMDHENMFWYRQDPGLGLRLIYFSYDVKMKEKGDIPEGYSVSREKKERFSLILESASTNQTSMYLCASRTGGGSDEQYFGPGTRLTVT.

CDR3 region: CASSGRGTSANTQYF. The CDR3 nucleotides are TGTGCCAGCAGCGGGAGGGGGACTAGCGCGAATACGCAGTATTTT. The V and J genes are TRBV11-2 and TRBJ2-3, with 10 positions matching TRBD2. Germline CDR1 and CDR2: SGHAT and FQNNGV. The CDR3 is made up of 15 amino acids. The V and J ends lost 5 bases and 7 bases, in that order; junction bases with no gene match: 9.

The rearrangement uses TRBV12-3 or TRBV12-4 and TRBJ1-2, with D unclear. Between the trimmed V and J ends, which lost 3 bases and 4 bases, there was a span of 9 bases. CDR3 length equals 13 residues. CDR3: CASSFGEGYGYTF. DNA of the CDR3: TGTGCCAGCAGTTTCGGGGAGGGCTATGGCTACACCTTC.

As for this clone: At one end the junction does not follow the germline gene, possibly because of a read error. Distinct nucleotide sequences in the sample also encode this CDR3. The chain recombines TRBV19 with TRBJ1-2; TRBD1 might be the D (5 bases). CDR1 LNHDA and CDR2 SQIVND come from the germline V gene (reference sequence). This CDR3 is 14 amino acids long. The CDR3 here is CASSSPGLYYGYTF. In nucleotides, the CDR3 is TGCGCCAGTAGTTCACCGGGACTCTACTATGGCTACACCTTC.

This CDR3 is CAISVSSSYEQYF. The CDR3 DNA is TGTGCCATCAGTGTTTCTTCATCCTACGAGCAGTACTTC. The chain employs TRBV10-3 and TRBJ2-7; D remains unclear. The germline V gene encodes CDR1 ENHRY and CDR2 SYGVKD. The V gene lost 4 bases and the J gene lost 1 base, with 8 bases spanning the gap. The CDR3 extends over 13 amino acids.